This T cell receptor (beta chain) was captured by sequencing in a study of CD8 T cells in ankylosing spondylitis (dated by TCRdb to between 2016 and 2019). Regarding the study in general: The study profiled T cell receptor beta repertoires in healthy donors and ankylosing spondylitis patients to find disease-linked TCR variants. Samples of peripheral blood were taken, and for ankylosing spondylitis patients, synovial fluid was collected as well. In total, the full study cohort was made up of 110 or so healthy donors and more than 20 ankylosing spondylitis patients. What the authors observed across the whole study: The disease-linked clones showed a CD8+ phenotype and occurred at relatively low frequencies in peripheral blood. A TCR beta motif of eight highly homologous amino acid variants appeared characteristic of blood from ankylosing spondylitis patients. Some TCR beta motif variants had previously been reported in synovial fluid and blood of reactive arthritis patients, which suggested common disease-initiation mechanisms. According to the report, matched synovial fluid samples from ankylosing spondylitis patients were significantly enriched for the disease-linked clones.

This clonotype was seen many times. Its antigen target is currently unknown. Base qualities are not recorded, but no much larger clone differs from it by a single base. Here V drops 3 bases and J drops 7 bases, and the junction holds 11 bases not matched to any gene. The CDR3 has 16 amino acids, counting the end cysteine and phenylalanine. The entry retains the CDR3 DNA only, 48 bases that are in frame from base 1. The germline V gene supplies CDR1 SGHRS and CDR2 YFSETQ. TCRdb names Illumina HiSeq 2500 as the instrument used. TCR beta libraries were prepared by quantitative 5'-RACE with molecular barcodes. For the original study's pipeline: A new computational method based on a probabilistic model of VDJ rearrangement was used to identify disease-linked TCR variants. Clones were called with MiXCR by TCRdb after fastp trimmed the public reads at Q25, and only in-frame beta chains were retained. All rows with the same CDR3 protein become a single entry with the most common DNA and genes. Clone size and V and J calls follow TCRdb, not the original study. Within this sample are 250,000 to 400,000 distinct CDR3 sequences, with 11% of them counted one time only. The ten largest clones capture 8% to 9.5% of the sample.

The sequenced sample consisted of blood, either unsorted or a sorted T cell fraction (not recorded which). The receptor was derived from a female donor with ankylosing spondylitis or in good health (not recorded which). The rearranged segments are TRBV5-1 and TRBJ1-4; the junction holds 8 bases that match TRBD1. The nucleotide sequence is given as TGCGCCAGCAGCTGGGATTCCGACAGGGGAAGTGAAAAACTGTTTTTT. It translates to CASSWDSDRGSEKLFF.